A selection of T cell receptor beta chains follows, all from one sample in a study of T cell repertoires in cytomegalovirus infection. MiXCR, run by TCRdb on the reads, gives a single entry per CDR3 protein. The top ten clones hold under 30% of a sample with 170,000 or so distinct CDR3 sequences, 15% to 20% of them seen once. What was sequenced was CD8+ T cells from PBMCs. These receptors were obtained from a human donor in good health (CMV status not recorded). Some clones in this sample may be carry-over from other donors' samples. Both conserved end residues are part of each CDR3. The D gene is left open where the match is weak. Clone size is stated in some rows and not others, as once, few, many or a class when expanded.

v_gene	j_gene	d_gene	abundance	CDR3nt	CDR3aa
TRBV10-3	TRBJ2-3	TRBD2	few	TGTGCCATCAGTGACGCTAGCGGGGTCCCAGATACGCAGTATTTT	CAISDASGVPDTQYF
TRBV28	TRBJ2-7	-	few	TGTGCCAGCAGATCCTTGAGGGGCTCCTACGAGCAGTACTTC	CASRSLRGSYEQYF
TRBV20-1	TRBJ1-4	TRBD1	few	TGCAGTGCCCCAGGACAGGGGGGGAGGAGGGAAAAACTGTTTTTT	CSAPGQGGRREKLFF
TRBV10-2	TRBJ2-3	TRBD2	-	TGCGCCAGCAGTGACCTACTAGCGGGGGATACAGATACGCAGTATTTT	CASSDLLAGDTDTQYF
TRBV7-6	TRBJ2-1	-	-	TGTGCCAGCAGCCAAACGGGCCCGTACAATGAGCAGTTCTTC	CASSQTGPYNEQFF
TRBV20-1	TRBJ1-5	-	-	TGCAGTGCTAGAGGGTCGGGGGGAGGGAATCAGCCCCAGCATTTT	CSARGSGGGNQPQHF
TRBV11-1	TRBJ2-7	TRBD1	many	TGTGCCAGCAGCCCACCGACAGGGCGCGCCGAGCAGTACTTC	CASSPPTGRAEQYF
TRBV7-2	TRBJ1-1	-	-	TGTGCCAGCAGCCGCATGGGGGACCAGAGGTGGAGGGCTGAAGCTTTCTTT	CASSRMGDQRWRAEAFF
TRBV27	TRBJ1-1	TRBD1	-	TGTGCCAGCAGTTTATCAACAGGGGTTTGGCTGGGGAACACTGAAGCTTTCTTT	CASSLSTGVWLGNTEAFF
TRBV19	TRBJ1-3	-	-	TGTGCCAGTAGTTCGCCAGGAGAATCGGTTGGAAACACCATATATTTT	CASSSPGESVGNTIYF
TRBV28	TRBJ2-1	TRBD2	few	TGTGCCAGCAGTATCAGCGGGGGGAATGAGCAGTTCTTC	CASSISGGNEQFF
TRBV28	TRBJ1-5	-	few	TGTGCCAGCAGTTACGGGGCCCAGCATTTT	CASSYGAQHF
TRBV12-3/TRBV12-4	TRBJ2-2	TRBD2	-	TGTGCCAGCAGTTTTGCGGCGGGGAGGGACACCGGGGAGCTGTTTTTT	CASSFAAGRDTGELFF
TRBV7-8	TRBJ2-7	-	few	TGTGCCAGCAGCCACCAGGGGACCCGGGAACTCTACGAGCAGTACTTC	CASSHQGTRELYEQYF
TRBV12-3/TRBV12-4	TRBJ1-4	TRBD1	-	TGTGCCAGCAGTCTCGGACAGGCGGCTAATGAAAAACTGTTTTTT	CASSLGQAANEKLFF
TRBV7-2	TRBJ2-1	TRBD2	few	TGTGCCAGCAGCTTAAGTAGCGGGAGCTCCTACAATGAGCAGTTCTTC	CASSLSSGSSYNEQFF
TRBV20-1	TRBJ2-7	-	-	TGCAGTGCTAGAGGCCCTGGAATGTGGGAGCAGTACTTC	CSARGPGMWEQYF
TRBV2	TRBJ1-2	-	-	TGTGCCAGCAGTGAATTTACAGGCTATGGCTACACCTTC	CASSEFTGYGYTF
TRBV20-1	TRBJ1-5	-	few	TGCAGTGCTATGAACAGGGAGAGGAATCAGCCCCAGCATTTT	CSAMNRERNQPQHF
TRBV7-2	TRBJ2-3	-	many	TGTGCCAGCAGCTTGGTCCCCGAAGGCGGGATGAGAGATACGCAGTATTTT	CASSLVPEGGMRDTQYF
TRBV7-6	TRBJ2-1	TRBD1	-	TGTGCCAGCAGCTTTACAGGGGGCACGGATGAGCAGTTCTTC	CASSFTGGTDEQFF
TRBV9	TRBJ2-1	-	-	TGTGCCAGCAGCGGTACTAGTCCCCTCGATGAGCAGTTCTTC	CASSGTSPLDEQFF
TRBV24-1	TRBJ2-1	-	-	TGTGCCACCAGTGATTTGAGTGAAGGTGAGCAGTTCTTC	CATSDLSEGEQFF
TRBV7-9	TRBJ2-1	-	-	TGTGCCAGCAGCTTAGCAGTCAGCTTGCCAGGGCCCGATGAGCAGTTCTTC	CASSLAVSLPGPDEQFF
TRBV28	TRBJ1-2	-	-	TGTGCCAGCAGCGCCGACAGCTTCTATGGCTACACCTTC	CASSADSFYGYTF
TRBV2	TRBJ1-6	-	few	TGTGCCAGCAGTGAACCCAGGGACCTTAATTCACCCCTCCACTTT	CASSEPRDLNSPLHF
TRBV7-9	TRBJ2-5	-	-	TGTGCCAGCAGACCCCCAGGGGCAGTCCAAGAGACCCAGTACTTC	CASRPPGAVQETQYF
TRBV7-9	TRBJ2-1	-	-	TGTGCCAGCAGCCTGGACTCGCCCCGAGACAATGAGCAGTTCTTC	CASSLDSPRDNEQFF
TRBV12-3/TRBV12-4	TRBJ1-1	TRBD1	-	TGTGCCAGCACCTCGACAGGGAGGACTGAAGCTTTCTTT	CASTSTGRTEAFF
TRBV7-9	TRBJ1-5	-	-	TGTGCCAGCAGCTTAGGCAATAGCAATCAGCCCCAGCATTTT	CASSLGNSNQPQHF
TRBV7-9	TRBJ2-7	TRBD1	many	TGTGCCAGCAGCACCAACCAGGGACAGGGGGTACCCTACGAGCAGTACTTC	CASSTNQGQGVPYEQYF
TRBV28	TRBJ2-3	TRBD2	few	TGTGCCAGCAACCTCTCCGCGGGACTAGCGGGGGAAGATACGCAGTATTTT	CASNLSAGLAGEDTQYF
TRBV7-9	TRBJ1-1	TRBD1	few	TGTGCCAGCAGCTCAGGGGGCGCTTCTGAAGCTTTCTTT	CASSSGGASEAFF
TRBV2	TRBJ1-2	-	-	TGTGCCAGCAGTGACACCAACGGGGGCTCTCTCTATGGCTACACCTTC	CASSDTNGGSLYGYTF
TRBV6-5	TRBJ2-7	TRBD1	many	TGTGCCAGCAGTTATGGGACAGGGTTCGAGCAGTACTTC	CASSYGTGFEQYF
TRBV6-5	TRBJ2-1	-	few	TGTGCCAGCAGTTACTCCCAGAACAATGAGCAGTTCTTC	CASSYSQNNEQFF
TRBV20-1	TRBJ2-3	-	few	TGCAGTGCGCCGCCAGACACTGACCGGGCAGATACGCAGTATTTT	CSAPPDTDRADTQYF
TRBV7-6	TRBJ2-5	TRBD1	-	TGTGCCAGCAGCTTAGCGGCGCAGGGGGTCGTGGGGGAGACCCAGTACTTC	CASSLAAQGVVGETQYF
TRBV6-2/TRBV6-3	TRBJ1-2	-	-	TGTGCCAGCAGCCCGGACCGAGGCCTCTATGGCTACACCTTC	CASSPDRGLYGYTF
TRBV6-2/TRBV6-3	TRBJ2-1	TRBD2	once	TGTGCCCGCTGGGCCCCGACTAGCGGCCTCAATGAGCAGTTCTTC	CARWAPTSGLNEQFF
TRBV11-1	TRBJ1-2	-	-	TGTGCCAGCAGCGAGTACCGGGGGAACTATGGCTACACCTTC	CASSEYRGNYGYTF
TRBV7-9	TRBJ1-2	-	-	TGTGCCAGCAGCTTAGCGCCCAGAGCCTATGGCTACACCTTC	CASSLAPRAYGYTF
TRBV6-2/TRBV6-3	TRBJ2-3	TRBD2	-	TGTGCCAGCAGTTACGCTGTGGCTAGCGGGGGGACAGATACGCAGTATTTT	CASSYAVASGGTDTQYF
TRBV28	TRBJ2-7	TRBD1	-	TGTGCCAGCAGTCCAGGACAGGGGGAGTTCAACGAGCAGTACTTC	CASSPGQGEFNEQYF
TRBV7-9	TRBJ2-3	TRBD2	-	TGTGCCAGCAGCCCTACTAGCGGGGGTACAGATACGCAGTATTTT	CASSPTSGGTDTQYF
TRBV7-8	TRBJ2-7	TRBD1	-	TGTGCCAGCAGCTTCGGACAGGGCTCCATCTACGAGCAGTACTTC	CASSFGQGSIYEQYF
TRBV27	TRBJ1-1	-	-	TGTGCCAGCAGTTTAAAGACGGCGGTTCGTATGAACACTGAAGCTTTCTTT	CASSLKTAVRMNTEAFF